Below, one T cell receptor (beta chain) is given with its context. By share, this clone ranks as medium-sized (0.01 to 0.1%). Its specific antigen is unknown. The sample holds no much larger clone one base away, and base qualities are not on file. The sample is drawn from a study of radiation and T cells in renal cell carcinoma (TCRdb year 2020). Background for the entire study: The samples were drawn from a clinical trial, where primary renal cell carcinomas were treated with 15 Gy of stereotactic body radiation therapy and then removed by nephrectomy 4 weeks afterward. In total, 50 to 60 samples underwent TCR beta sequencing: 25 or so tumors plus 27 peripheral blood samples. In the approximately 49 samples combined, 4 million to 5 million unique CDR3 nucleotide sequences were found, encoding about 2,700,000 unique CDR3 amino acid sequences. Overall study results and their limits: In blood, the top tumor clonotypes increased from baseline to 2 weeks after radiation and then shrank by 4 weeks, which suggests a temporary expansion of tumor-resident clones. Changes in the blood repertoire were not tracked past 4 weeks after treatment. The single-armed trial design could not address effects of radiation dose or scheduling on the TCR repertoire. Because no pretreatment tumor biopsies were available, whether clonotypes were present in the tumor at baseline could not be determined.

TCR beta libraries were generated from genomic DNA with the immunoSEQ kit, following the manufacturer's recommendations. To prepare libraries, a first multiplex PCR with proprietary primers was run, followed by a second PCR that added unique barcodes, and a bead cleanup was done after each round. A positive control reaction and a negative control reaction, both provided in the kit, were run with every batch of samples. The final libraries were assessed on an Agilent 4200 TapeStation D1000 ScreenTape, pooled by volume, and quantified by qPCR. Sequencing was performed on an Illumina NextSeq500 using a MidOutput 150-cycle cartridge, with 156 Read1 cycles, 15 Index1 cycles, and the kit custom primers. The pooled library was loaded at 0.75 to 1 pM, and about 20% PhiX control was spiked in. For the original study's pipeline: Vendor-processed data were analyzed in R, and a clonotype was defined as all T cells sharing the same CDR3 nucleotide sequence. For clone abundance analyses, frequencies were normalized to the 10,000 most abundant clones per sample. Public T cell clones, which averaged fewer than five per sample, were removed prior to analysis. Tumor-enriched and baseline blood-enriched clonotypes were defined by at least a 32-fold difference in abundance between compartments. A beta-binomial differential abundance model was applied to find clonotypes that expanded or contracted between blood time points. The Baroni-Urbani and Buser coefficient was used to measure tumor-blood repertoire similarity, and groups were compared with two-tailed Wilcoxon tests in R. TCRdb carries this immuneACCESS record with in-frame sequences only. Its versions omit some clonotypes, under half of them owing to an unresolved V gene in the studies checked, with the rest unexplained. V and J calls and clone size are copied from that table; D and trimming were computed from the DNA. Within this sample are more than 75,000 clones, with about 86% of them counted one time only. Roughly 20% of the sample goes to the ten largest clones.

The time point label, as the study defines it: blood 2 weeks post-SBRT. In light of the paper, this sample's treatment or condition label describes: 15 Gy SBRT to primary tumor, nephrectomy 4 weeks later. To follow tumor-enriched clonotypes, serial peripheral blood was collected from radiation-treated patients at baseline and at 2 weeks and 4 weeks after SBRT. Every patient's renal cell carcinoma showed clear cell pathology. The QIAamp DNA Blood Mini Kit (Qiagen) was used to prepare genomic DNA for TCR sequencing. The analyses included just those samples that passed every quality control check. Sequencing was performed on blood, taken from a patient whose treatment included radiotherapy and nephrectomy. The source is a woman in her forties or fifties with renal cell carcinoma.

The CDR3 reads CASSPPGTEQFF. In nucleotide form, the sequence is TGTGCCAGCAGCCCCCCCGGGACAGAGCAGTTCTTC. The rearranged chain carries TRBV6-5 and TRBJ2-1; D gene: possibly TRBD1, on 6 matching bases. The CDR3 starts with the cysteine, ends with the phenylalanine, and has 12 residues. Only the CDR3 portion is preserved as DNA: 36 bases, with reading frame beginning at the first base. Taken from the germline V gene, the CDR1 and CDR2 loops are MNHEY and SVGAGI. At the junction V is shortened by 6 bases and J by 10 bases, with 13 bases in between.